This record concerns one T cell receptor beta chain sequence. The entry originates in a study of blood T cell repertoires in COVID-19. The wider study: COVID-19 samples collected from the United States, Italy and Spain covered acute and convalescent phases. PBMCs, B-cell-depleted T cells, or T cells provided the cDNA or gDNA that made up the material.

Produced via immunoSEQ multiplex PCR; TCRdb's table is partial and in-frame only. The sample holds roughly 180,000 clones, roughly 80% seen once. This CDR3 spans 15 amino acids. CDR1 is SGHRS, CDR2 YFSETQ, per germline. Trimming removed 3 bases at V and 1 base at J, with 13 bases between. The rearrangement uses TRBV5-1 and TRBJ1-1; D ambiguous. Input material: PBMCs or T cells enriched from blood (not recorded which). The TCR was taken from a woman in her forties with acute COVID-19. The CDR3 is CASSSLRGQNTEAFF. The CDR3 DNA sequence: TGCGCCAGCAGCTCCCTACGAGGGCAGAACACTGAAGCTTTCTTT.